This T cell receptor beta chain originates from a study of shared clonotypes between healthy human individuals. The study, taken as a whole, reports: Non-shared clonotypes showed lower generation probabilities than clonotypes common to all four donors.

Sorted-subset replicate PCR reactions were performed with approximately 0.2 ug DNA, corresponding to tens of thousands of T cell genomes. Method: immunoSEQ multiplex PCR; TCRdb's copy keeps in-frame clones and lacks some. This sample has some 1.1 million clones, with roughly 80% found just once. The CDR3 totals 14 residues. Germline CDR1 KGHSH, CDR2 LQKENI. Trimming removed 1 base at V and 2 bases at J, with 8 bases between. The study separated CD4+ cells into CD45RA+ naive and CD45RA-negative memory subsets. To note about this clone: Its antigen is unidentified.

The J gene is TRBJ1-2, the V gene TRBV18; D gene unclear. What was sequenced was memory CD4+ T cells from PBMCs. Subset noted: CD45RA-negative fraction. This TCR was sampled from a man younger than 35 in good health. Some clones in this sample may be carry-over from other donors' samples. As DNA, the CDR3 is TGTGCCAGCTCACCACGGCAGGACAACTATGGCTACACCTTC. This codes for CASSPRQDNYGYTF.